This T cell receptor beta chain is drawn from a study of blood T cell repertoires in COVID-19. Study-level background: Material from acute and convalescent COVID-19 was sourced from the United States, Italy and Spain.

Methods used by the authors: For nucleated cells, counts were estimated from reference gene primer amplification. Generated by immunoSEQ multiplex PCR, the TCRdb table keeps only in-frame clones and is missing some. The V and J calls and the clone size are those of that table, but D and trimming were determined from the DNA. The profile shows about 160,000 clones, roughly 73% of them singletons. CDR1 GTSNPN and CDR2 SVGIG come from the germline V gene (reference sequence). V was pared by 4 bases and J by 1 base, with 7 bases between. This CDR3 is built from 12 residues. The chain joins TRBV30 to TRBJ2-5; TRBD2 might be the D (5 bases). The material sequenced was peripheral blood. This TCR was sampled from a man aged 70 or older with acute or convalescent COVID-19. The CDR3 DNA follows: TGTGCCTGGATGCGGGTCCAAGAGACCCAGTACTTC. Translating gives CAWMRVQETQYF. Combining the CDR3 with reference TRBV30 and TRBJ2-5 gives the whole variable domain SQTIHQWPATLVQPVGSPLSLECTVEGTSNPNLYWYRQAAGRGLQLLFYSVGIGQISSEVPQNLSASRPQDRQFILSSKKLLLSDSGFYLCAWMRVQETQYFGPGTRLLVL.